The 32 T cell receptor beta chains in this list originate from one sample, sequenced in a study of control samples from healthy donors and cancer patients. Sequenced by immunoSEQ multiplex PCR; TCRdb stores in-frame clones only, minus some. Found here are 100,000 to 150,000 clones, roughly 91% of them singletons; the top ten hold over 7.5%. Sequenced sample: blood. The receptors here all came from a man aged 35 to 55 in good health.

This clone appeared a single time. V and J are TRBV5-1 and TRBJ2-3; TRBD2 agrees at 13 bases. The CDR3 is made up of 18 amino acids. Germline values: CDR1 SGHRS, CDR2 YFSETQ. V was pared by 3 bases and J by 6 bases, with 13 bases of the junction left unmatched. Here the CDR3 reads CASSSGWTSGGSGDTQYF. The CDR3 region has the DNA TGCGCCAGCAGCTCCGGGTGGACTAGCGGGGGTTCAGGGGATACGCAGTATTTT.

The gene calls are TRBV5-8 and TRBJ2-3, with 14 bases aligning to TRBD2. The germline gives CDR1 SGHTS, CDR2 YDEGEE. V was pared by 4 bases and J by 4 bases, with 2 bases of the junction left unmatched. The CDR3 has 15 residues. Written as DNA, the CDR3 is TGTGCCAGCAGCCGACTAGCGGGGGGGGCAGATACGCAGTATTTT. Amino acid sequence: CASSRLAGGADTQYF.

In its sample, this clone was seen a few times. The V and J genes are TRBV6-5 and TRBJ1-5, with unresolved D. This CDR3 contains 12 residues. V gave up 8 bases and J gave up 2 bases, with 7 bases separating them. Germline V lookup: CDR1 MNHEY, CDR2 SVGAGI. As DNA, the CDR3 is TGTGCCAGCCGGGAGGGCAATCAGCCCCAGCATTTT. Protein sequence: CASREGNQPQHF.

The rearrangement uses TRBV7-9 and TRBJ2-5; D unclear. CDR1 is SEHNR, CDR2 FQNEAQ, per germline (reference sequence). This CDR3 is 14 amino acids long. The ends were cut back, 1 base at V and 3 bases at J, with 9 bases in the middle. CDR3 sequence: CASSLGQEKETQYF. The CDR3 DNA reads as TGTGCCAGCAGCTTAGGGCAGGAGAAAGAGACCCAGTACTTC.

This chain links TRBV7-2 with TRBJ2-2; 9 bases map to TRBD2. CDR1 and CDR2 from the germline V gene are SGHTA and FQGNSA. The J segment lost 0 bases and the V segment lost 6 bases, leaving 5 bases of the junction unmatched. This CDR3 has 16 residues. Here the CDR3 reads CASSLQRGANTGELFF. DNA of the CDR3: TGTGCCAGCAGTTTGCAGCGGGGGGCGAACACCGGGGAGCTGTTTTTT.

The genes are TRBV11-3 and TRBJ1-6; D gene uncertain. The CDR3 is made up of 13 amino acids. Germline V gene sequence: CDR1 SGHNT, CDR2 YENEEA. Trimming stripped 0 bases from V and 7 bases from J, with 4 bases between. CDR3 sequence reads: CASSLEANSPLHF. The CDR3 DNA reads as TGTGCCAGCAGCTTAGAGGCGAATTCACCCCTCCACTTT. Full variable domain (remainder filled in from reference TRBV11-3 and TRBJ1-6): EAGVVQSPRYKIIEKKQPVAFWCNPISGHNTLYWYLQNLGQGPELLIRYENEEAVDDSQLPKDRFSAERLKGVDSTLKIQPAELGDSAVYLCASSLEANSPLHFGNGTRLTVT.

The chain employs TRBV4-3 and TRBJ2-3, with 10 bases identical to TRBD2. This CDR3 comprises 16 residues. Germline V gives CDR1 LGHNA, CDR2 YSLEER. The J segment lost 5 bases and the V segment lost 1 base, leaving 6 bases of the junction unmatched. This chain's CDR3 is CASSQVPSGGGDTQYF. As DNA, the CDR3 is TGCGCCAGCAGCCAAGTTCCTAGCGGGGGAGGAGATACGCAGTATTTT.

The chain uses TRBV6-6 and TRBJ2-7, with D possibly TRBD1 on 6 matching bases. Germline CDR1 is MNHNY and CDR2 is SVGAGI (reference sequence). The V gene lost 7 bases and the J gene lost 4 bases, with 17 bases spanning the gap. This CDR3 region has 14 residues. DNA for the CDR3: TGTGCCAGCACCCGGATGACGGACAGTTACGAGCAGTACTTC. This gives the protein CASTRMTDSYEQYF.

The chain joins TRBV18 to TRBJ1-5, with a possible D match to TRBD1 (5 bases). This CDR3 comprises 15 residues. CDR1 and CDR2 (germline): KGHSH, LQKENI. With 1 base removed from V and 3 bases from J, the gap between germline ends came to 10 bases. The CDR3 loop is CASSPQGTTNQPQHF. CDR3 in DNA: TGTGCCAGCTCACCACAGGGGACCACCAATCAGCCCCAGCATTTT.

The chain is built from TRBV11-3 and TRBJ1-1; TRBD1 is a possible D gene (5 bases). The CDR3 has 13 amino acids. Trimming removed 7 bases at V and 7 bases at J, with 16 bases between. Germline assignment: CDR1 SGHNT and CDR2 YENEEA. The CDR3 coding sequence is TGTGCCAGCACCCCAACGCGGGGGGGTGAAGCTTTCTTT. This translates into CASTPTRGGEAFF.

This rearrangement joins TRBV3-1 (or the pseudogene TRBV3-2) to TRBJ2-5; 16 nucleotides agree with TRBD2. CDR3 size: 22 residues. Germline CDR1 LGHDT, CDR2 YNNKEL (reference sequence). Germline trimming cut 2 bases from V and 5 bases from J; bases unmatched to any gene: 20. CDR3 DNA sequence: TGTGCCAGCAGCCAAACAGGGACTAGCGGGGGGGCCGGGGTGGTGGTAGCGGAGACCCAGTACTTC. It specifies CASSQTGTSGGAGVVVAETQYF.

The rearrangement joins TRBV24-1 to TRBJ1-2, with 10 bases that match TRBD1. The CDR3 sequence is 15 residues long. The germline CDR1 and CDR2 sequences are KGHDR and SFDVKD. After removal of 3 bases from V and 6 bases from J, the junction contained 6 bases not matched to a gene. The DNA of the CDR3 is TGTGCCACCAGTGATACAGGGGACAGGGGCGATGGCTACACCTTC. Translated, it gives CATSDTGDRGDGYTF.

The chain joins TRBV25-1 to TRBJ1-5, with 9 bases lining up with TRBD1. V lost 4 bases, J lost 7 bases, and 8 bases stayed unmatched. The CDR3 has 15 amino acids. CDR1 is MGHDK, CDR2 SYGVNS, per germline. The CDR3 DNA sequence: TGTGCCAGCAGTGCTGGACAGGGGAGTATACAGCCCCAGCATTTT. It is translated as CASSAGQGSIQPQHF. Drawing the rest from reference TRBV25-1 and TRBJ1-5, the complete variable domain is EADIYQTPRYLVIGTGKKITLECSQTMGHDKMYWYQQDPGMELHLIHYSYGVNSTEKGDLSSESTVSRIRTEHFPLTLESARPSHTSQYLCASSAGQGSIQPQHFGDGTRLSIL.

The chain recombines TRBV7-9 with TRBJ1-1; TRBD1 aligns across 9 bases. This CDR3 comprises 15 residues. The germline V gene encodes CDR1 SEHNR and CDR2 FQNEAQ (reference sequence). Germline trimming cut 3 bases from V and 1 base from J; bases unmatched to any gene: 3. Here the CDR3 DNA reads TGTGCCAGCAGCTTCCAACAGGGGGCGAACACTGAAGCTTTCTTT. This encodes CASSFQQGANTEAFF.

The chain couples TRBV30 to TRBJ1-5; a possible D gene is TRBD1 (6 bases). The CDR3 length is 15 residues. Between the trimmed V and J ends, which lost 1 base and 2 bases, there was a span of 12 bases. Looked up from germline, CDR1 is GTSNPN and CDR2 is SVGIG (reference sequence). In DNA form, the CDR3 reads TGTGCCTGGAGTGACCAAGGGGGTGGCAATCAGCCCCAGCATTTT. Protein product: CAWSDQGGGNQPQHF.

This clone was seen a handful of times. V gene TRBV24-1 combines with J gene TRBJ2-7; 10 positions agree with TRBD2. CDR1 is KGHDR and CDR2 is SFDVKD in the germline V gene. V trimming: 4 bases; J trimming: 2 bases; junction bases outside the gene matches: 1. The CDR3 runs 14 residues. The CDR3 is CATSESGGAYEQYF. The CDR3 DNA sequence: TGTGCCACCAGTGAGAGCGGGGGGGCCTACGAGCAGTACTTC.

The rearrangement uses TRBV7-9 and TRBJ1-6; perhaps TRBD1 as D (5 bases). CDR1 SEHNR and CDR2 FQNEAQ come from the germline V gene (reference sequence). The germline V and J ends were trimmed by 3 bases and 7 bases, with 13 bases remaining between them. The CDR3 has 15 residues. CDR3: CASSFFQGGNSPLHF. In nucleotides, the CDR3 is TGTGCCAGCAGCTTCTTTCAGGGAGGCAATTCACCCCTCCACTTT.

This clone was counted once. The V call is TRBV5-1, the J call TRBJ2-1, with 9 bases aligning to TRBD2. Trimming took 2 bases from V and 8 from J; bases not matched to a gene: 5. From germline, CDR1 is SGHRS and CDR2 YFSETQ. This CDR3 contains 14 residues. CDR3 sequence reads: CASSLRTSEHEQFF. DNA of the CDR3: TGCGCCAGCAGCTTACGGACTAGCGAACATGAGCAGTTCTTC.

The J gene is TRBJ1-1, the V gene TRBV3-1 (or the pseudogene TRBV3-2), with D unclear. The V gene lost 4 bases and the J gene lost 4 bases, with 10 bases spanning the gap. CDR1 LGHDT and CDR2 YNNKEL come from the germline V gene (reference sequence). This CDR3 has 13 amino acids. The CDR3 DNA reads TGTGCCAGCAGCCTAGGTGGCCTCACTGAAGCTTTCTTT. It codes for CASSLGGLTEAFF.

V usage is TRBV30 and J usage is TRBJ1-2, with TRBD1 matching 12 bases. J lost 6 bases, V lost 3 bases, and 11 bases had no gene match. CDR3 length: 16 amino acids. CDR1 GTSNPN and CDR2 SVGIG come from the germline V gene (reference sequence). The chain's CDR3 is CAWSAGQGANFDGYTF. The CDR3 nucleotides read TGTGCCTGGAGCGCGGGACAGGGGGCTAATTTCGATGGCTACACCTTC. Combining the CDR3 with reference TRBV30 and TRBJ1-2 gives the whole variable domain SQTIHQWPATLVQPVGSPLSLECTVEGTSNPNLYWYRQAAGRGLQLLFYSVGIGQISSEVPQNLSASRPQDRQFILSSKKLLLSDSGFYLCAWSAGQGANFDGYTFGSGTRLTVV.

The chain recombines TRBV7-2 with TRBJ1-2; D remains unclear. CDR3 length: 14 amino acids. Deletions cut 1 base from V and 3 bases from J, with 9 bases between. The V gene's germline CDR1 is SGHTA and CDR2 FQGNSA. CDR3: CASSLESTYYGYTF. The DNA of the CDR3 is TGTGCCAGCAGCTTAGAAAGTACGTACTATGGCTACACCTTC.

The chain combines TRBV6-5 with TRBJ2-2; tentative D call: TRBD1 (7 bases). Trimming left V 0 bases short and J 6 bases short, with 14 bases between. The CDR3 covers 16 residues. Germline V gene sequence: CDR1 MNHEY, CDR2 SVGAGI. This chain's CDR3 is CASSYSWRGRPGELFF. The CDR3 region has the DNA TGTGCCAGCAGTTACTCTTGGAGGGGGCGCCCCGGGGAGCTGTTTTTT.

In its sample, this clone was seen once. In the same sample, other DNA sequences code for this CDR3. The chain is built from TRBV7-2 and TRBJ2-7; no clear D gene. This CDR3 spans 13 amino acids. Per the germline V gene, CDR1 is SGHTA and CDR2 is FQGNSA. Between the trimmed V and J ends, which lost 5 bases and 0 bases, there was a span of 8 bases. The CDR3 DNA sequence: TGTGCCAGCAGCAAAGACCGCTCCTACGAGCAGTACTTC. Residues: CASSKDRSYEQYF.

This chain joins TRBV12-3 or TRBV12-4 and TRBJ1-5; 7 bases are shared with TRBD1. The CDR3 consists of 12 residues. Germline trimming cut 6 bases from V and 7 bases from J; bases unmatched to any gene: 3. The DNA for the CDR3 is TGTGCCAGCAGATCAGGGGGACAGCCCCAGCATTTT. Protein sequence: CASRSGGQPQHF.

The chain recombines TRBV9 with TRBJ2-3, with unresolved D. This CDR3 has 11 amino acids. Between the trimmed V and J ends, which lost 4 bases and 2 bases, there was a span of 2 bases. Germline V CDR1 and CDR2: SGDLS, YYNGEE. CDR3 amino acids: CASSSTDTQYF. DNA of the CDR3: TGTGCCAGCAGCTCCACAGATACGCAGTATTTT.

The count of this clone is one. The chain carries TRBV7-6 and TRBJ1-5; D is unresolved. The CDR3 spans 12 residues. Looked up from germline, CDR1 is SGHVS and CDR2 is FNYEAQ. Trimming took 1 base from V and 6 from J, leaving 4 bases between them. CDR3 DNA: TGTGCCAGCAGCTTAGAGGGTCAGCCCCAGCATTTT. As protein: CASSLEGQPQHF.

The gene calls are TRBV7-9 and TRBJ2-2; 9 nucleotides match TRBD2. CDR3 length: 16 amino acids. The germline V gene encodes CDR1 SEHNR and CDR2 FQNEAQ (reference sequence). V dropped 1 base and J dropped 5; count of bases not matched to a gene: 5. The CDR3 is CASSLGGGATTGELFF. The CDR3 DNA reads TGTGCCAGCAGCTTAGGCGGGGGGGCCACAACCGGGGAGCTGTTTTTT.

V gene TRBV25-1 combines with J gene TRBJ2-6; either TRBD1 or TRBD2 may fit D (5 bases each). Germline V gene data show CDR1 as MGHDK and CDR2 as SYGVNS. The CDR3 is 15 amino acids. The V end was cut by 6 bases, the J end by 2 bases, with 11 bases between. The CDR3 DNA is TGTGCCAGCAGCCCTCAGGGAGCTGGGGCCAACGTCCTGACTTTC. This codes for CASSPQGAGANVLTF.

This chain links TRBV24-1 with TRBJ2-3; TRBD1 agrees at 8 bases. V trimming: 7 bases; J trimming: 6 bases; junction bases outside the gene matches: 5. This CDR3 comprises 13 residues. Germline CDR1 is KGHDR and CDR2 is SFDVKD. CDR3 in amino acids: CATSDRGRDTQYF. CDR3 nucleotide sequence: TGTGCCACCAGCGACAGGGGAAGGGATACGCAGTATTTT.

The chain employs TRBV4-3 and TRBJ1-4; the D gene is possibly TRBD1 (5 bases). CDR3 length: 16 residues. Germline V gene sequence: CDR1 LGHNA, CDR2 YSLEER. V gave up 0 bases and J gave up 4 bases, with 12 bases separating them. The CDR3: CASSQDRGWSNEKLFF. CDR3 nucleotide sequence: TGCGCCAGCAGCCAAGATCGGGGGTGGAGTAATGAAAAACTGTTTTTT.

The rearrangement joins TRBV7-2 to TRBJ1-2, with a possible D match to TRBD1 (6 bases). The germline CDR1 and CDR2 sequences are SGHTA and FQGNSA. The length of the CDR3 is 15 residues. Deletions cut 5 bases from V and 3 bases from J, with 16 bases between. CDR3 in DNA: TGTGCCAGCAGCCCCGGTACAGGGACCCACTATGGCTACACCTTC. Its protein is CASSPGTGTHYGYTF.

CDR3 loop: CASSIAGGAVEAFF. The DNA of the CDR3 is TGTGCCAGTAGTATAGCCGGGGGGGCCGTGGAAGCTTTCTTT. This chain connects TRBV19 to TRBJ1-1; D might be TRBD1 (6 bases). V lost 1 base to trimming and J lost 8 bases, with 14 bases between them. The V gene's germline CDR1 is LNHDA and CDR2 SQIVND (reference sequence). The CDR3 extends over 14 amino acids. The entire variable domain, with the rest obtained from reference TRBV19 and TRBJ1-1, is as follows: DGGITQSPKYLFRKEGQNVTLSCEQNLNHDAMYWYRQDPGQGLRLIYYSQIVNDFQKGDIAEGYSVSREKKESFPLTVTSAQKNPTAFYLCASSIAGGAVEAFFGQGTRLTVV.